This TCR beta chain was retrieved from a study of identical twins. This CDR3 is built from 15 residues. Germline trimming cut 4 bases from V and 5 bases from J; bases unmatched to any gene: 7. The V gene's germline CDR1 is SGHDT and CDR2 YYEEEE. TCRdb processed the 5' RACE reads anew with MiXCR; each CDR3 protein has one entry. The sample yields 450,000 or so distinct CDR3 sequences, under 20% seen once. Sequencing input: naive T cells sorted from blood. The sequence derives from a man aged 50 or older in good health. V gene TRBV5-6 combines with J gene TRBJ2-7, with 12 bases fitting TRBD2. The CDR3: CASSPILAGGNEQYF. CDR3 in DNA: TGTGCCAGCAGCCCTATACTAGCGGGGGGCAACGAGCAGTACTTC.